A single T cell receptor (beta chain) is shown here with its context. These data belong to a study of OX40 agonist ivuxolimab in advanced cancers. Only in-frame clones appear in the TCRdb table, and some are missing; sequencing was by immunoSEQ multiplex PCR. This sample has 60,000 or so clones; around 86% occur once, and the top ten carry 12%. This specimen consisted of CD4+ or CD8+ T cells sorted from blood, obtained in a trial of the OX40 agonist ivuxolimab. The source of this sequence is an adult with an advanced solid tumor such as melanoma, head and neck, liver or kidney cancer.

This CDR3 reads CASSGPDRDSMNTEAFF. Written as DNA, the CDR3 is TGTGCCAGCAGTGGGCCCGACAGGGACTCCATGAACACTGAAGCTTTCTTT. This sequence joins TRBV6-1 and TRBJ1-1; 7 bases are shared with TRBD1. This CDR3 has 17 residues. With V trimmed by 4 bases and J by 0 bases, 11 bases remained unmatched. Germline CDR1 is MNHNS and CDR2 is SASEGT.